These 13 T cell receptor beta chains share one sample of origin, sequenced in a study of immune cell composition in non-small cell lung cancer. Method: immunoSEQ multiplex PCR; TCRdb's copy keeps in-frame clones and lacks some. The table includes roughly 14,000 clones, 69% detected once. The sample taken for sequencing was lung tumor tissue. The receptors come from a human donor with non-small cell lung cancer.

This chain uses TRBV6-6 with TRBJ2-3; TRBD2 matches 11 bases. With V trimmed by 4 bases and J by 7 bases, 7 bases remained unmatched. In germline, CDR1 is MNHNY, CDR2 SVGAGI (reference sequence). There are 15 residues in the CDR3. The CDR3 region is CASSSTGTSGNTQYF. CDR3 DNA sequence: TGTGCCAGCAGTTCCACCGGGACTAGCGGAAATACGCAGTATTTT.

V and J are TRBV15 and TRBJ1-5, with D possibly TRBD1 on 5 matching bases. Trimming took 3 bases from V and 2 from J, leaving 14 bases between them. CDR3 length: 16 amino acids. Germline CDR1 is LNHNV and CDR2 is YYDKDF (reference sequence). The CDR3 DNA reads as TGTGCCACCAGCAGTGAGGCGGGGGGGGGCAATCAGCCCCAGCATTTT. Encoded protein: CATSSEAGGGNQPQHF.

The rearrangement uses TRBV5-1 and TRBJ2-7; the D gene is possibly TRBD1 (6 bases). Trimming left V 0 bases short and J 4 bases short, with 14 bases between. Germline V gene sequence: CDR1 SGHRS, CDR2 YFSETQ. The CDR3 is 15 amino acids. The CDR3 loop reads CASSLGTDPSYEQYF. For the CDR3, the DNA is TGCGCCAGCAGCTTGGGGACAGATCCCTCTTACGAGCAGTACTTC.

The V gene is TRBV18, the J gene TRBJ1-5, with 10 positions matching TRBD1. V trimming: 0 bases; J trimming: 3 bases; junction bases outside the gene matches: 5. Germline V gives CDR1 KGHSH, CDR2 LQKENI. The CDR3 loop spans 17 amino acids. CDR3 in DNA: TGTGCCAGCTCACCACCGGACAGGGGGTATTCCAATCAGCCCCAGCATTTT. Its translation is CASSPPDRGYSNQPQHF.

This CDR3 is CASSLYRGRTYSNQPQHF. The CDR3 DNA reads TGTGCCAGCAGCTTGTACAGGGGCCGAACGTATAGCAATCAGCCCCAGCATTTT. This chain joins TRBV5-6 and TRBJ1-5, with 7 bases identical to TRBD1. Unmatched junction bases numbered 10, after V lost 1 base and J lost 0 bases. Germline V lookup: CDR1 SGHDT, CDR2 YYEEEE. The CDR3 has 18 residues.

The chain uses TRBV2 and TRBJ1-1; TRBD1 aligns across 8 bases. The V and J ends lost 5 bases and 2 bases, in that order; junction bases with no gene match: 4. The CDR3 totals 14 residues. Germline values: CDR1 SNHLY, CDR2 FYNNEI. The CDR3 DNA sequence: TGTGCCAGCAGTTTCACAGGGGGAAACACTGAAGCTTTCTTT. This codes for CASSFTGGNTEAFF. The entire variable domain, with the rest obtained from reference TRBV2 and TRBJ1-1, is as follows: EPEVTQTPSHQVTQMGQEVILRCVPISNHLYFYWYRQILGQKVEFLVSFYNNEISEKSEIFDDQFSVERPDGSNFTLKIRSTKLEDSAMYFCASSFTGGNTEAFFGQGTRLTVV.

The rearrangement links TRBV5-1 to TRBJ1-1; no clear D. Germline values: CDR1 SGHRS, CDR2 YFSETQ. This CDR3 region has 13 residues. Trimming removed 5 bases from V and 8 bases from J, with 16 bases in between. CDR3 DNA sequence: TGCGCCAGCAGTCATGCCGGGTTTCTGGAAGCTTTCTTT. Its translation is CASSHAGFLEAFF.

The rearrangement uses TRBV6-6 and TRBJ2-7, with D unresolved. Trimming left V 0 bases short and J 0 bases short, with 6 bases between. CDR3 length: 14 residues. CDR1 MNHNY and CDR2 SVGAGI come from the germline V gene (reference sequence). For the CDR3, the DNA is TGTGCCAGCAGTTACTCGTTGAGCTCCTACGAGCAGTACTTC. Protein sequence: CASSYSLSSYEQYF.

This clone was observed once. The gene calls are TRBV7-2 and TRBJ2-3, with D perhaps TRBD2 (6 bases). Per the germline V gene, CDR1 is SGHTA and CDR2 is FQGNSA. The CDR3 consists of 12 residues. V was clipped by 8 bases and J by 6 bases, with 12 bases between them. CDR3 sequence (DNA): TGTGCCAGCGGGGCTGGGGGGGATACGCAGTATTTT. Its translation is CASGAGGDTQYF.

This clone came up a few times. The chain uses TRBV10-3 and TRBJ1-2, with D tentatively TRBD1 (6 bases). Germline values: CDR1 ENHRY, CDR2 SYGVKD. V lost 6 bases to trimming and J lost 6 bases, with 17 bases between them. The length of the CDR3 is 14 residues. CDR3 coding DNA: TGTGCCATCAGGGCGAGTGAACCAGGGGATGGCTACACCTTC. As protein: CAIRASEPGDGYTF.

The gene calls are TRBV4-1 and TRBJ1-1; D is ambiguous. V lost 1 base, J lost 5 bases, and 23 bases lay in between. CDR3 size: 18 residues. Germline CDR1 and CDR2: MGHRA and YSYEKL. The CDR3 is CASSQGSMYITRETEAFF. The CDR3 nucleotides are TGCGCCAGCAGCCAAGGGAGTATGTATATCACTCGAGAGACTGAAGCTTTCTTT.

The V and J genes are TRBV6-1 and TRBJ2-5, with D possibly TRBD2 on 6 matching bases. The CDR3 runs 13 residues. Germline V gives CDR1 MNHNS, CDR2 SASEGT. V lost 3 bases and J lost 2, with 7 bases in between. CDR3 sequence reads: CASSEDYQETQYF. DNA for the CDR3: TGTGCCAGCAGTGAGGACTATCAAGAGACCCAGTACTTC.

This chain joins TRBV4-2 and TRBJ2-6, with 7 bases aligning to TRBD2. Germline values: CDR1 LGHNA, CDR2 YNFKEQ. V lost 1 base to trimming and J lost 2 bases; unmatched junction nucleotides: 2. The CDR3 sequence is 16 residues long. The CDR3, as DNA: TGTGCCAGCAGCCAAGGCGGGGGTACTGGGGCCAACGTCCTGACTTTC. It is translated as CASSQGGGTGANVLTF.